Reported below is one T cell receptor (beta chain). Its antigen has not been determined. Base qualities are not provided; no much larger clone lies one nucleotide away. This specimen comes from a study of CD4 T cells in relation to SARS-CoV-2 and coronaviruses (dated by TCRdb to the early 2020s). Study-wide context: In the ViraFEST assay, PBMCs were grown with antigen for about eleven days, and TCR beta CDR3s were then sequenced to identify antigen-specific clonal expansions. The negative reference condition was either a culture with an HIV-1 Nef peptide pool or a culture with no peptide. Shared crossreactive spike epitopes were mapped to their HLA restriction using patient-derived lymphoblastoid cell lines. At the level of individual TCR clonotypes, the study measured memory CD4+ T cell crossreactivity between SARS-CoV-2 spike protein and common cold coronavirus spike proteins. The Adaptive Biotechnologies TCR-sequencing kit was used for samples from three pre-COVID donors and for the naive versus memory experiments, whereas the other data were Illumina-based. A different, Illumina-based TCR-beta assay was used to sequence expansion assays from other donors in the study.

CD4+ T cells from unexposed donors were collected before the COVID-19 pandemic (2011-2018). Following 10 days of culture, the EasySep CD4+ T cell isolation kit was used to isolate CD4+ T cells. As cell numbers permitted, CD4+ T cells from unexposed donors were tested for reactivity to SARS-CoV-2 S and N and to four common cold coronavirus spike pools. Each well held 1.5 million to 2 million PBMCs cultured in IMDM containing around 5% human AB serum and roughly 10 IU/ml IL-2. Half of the culture medium was replaced with fresh IL-2-containing medium on days 3 and 7. Each peptide culture condition was generally run in triplicate replicate wells. The leukapheresis product for the unexposed donors was obtained through commercial purchase. PBMCs were isolated from leukapheresis product or whole blood by Ficoll-Paque PLUS gradient centrifugation. The PBMCs went either fresh into the expansion assay or into cryopreservation at -140 degrees C. The QIAamp Micro DNA Kit was used to extract genomic DNA from the CD4+ T cells.

The library was built by means of the immunoSEQ multiplex PCR assay. The paper's processing steps were these. During preprocessing, nonproductive sequences were removed, along with CDR3s that did not begin with C, did not end with F or W, or were shorter than 7 amino acids. Antigen-specific clonotypes were called with the MANAFEST web app on the basis of expansion relative to the reference and to other culture wells. A clone was considered positive if significant expansion relative to the reference culture was observed in 2 of 3 replicate wells at an FDR below 0.05. To be called positive, a clone also had to show significant expansion compared with every other tandem well and an odds ratio greater than 5. Pairwise Levenshtein distance, computed with the stringdist R package after three terminal residues were trimmed from each end, was used as the measure of CDR3 homology. What TCRdb holds here is the immuneACCESS table cut down to in-frame rearrangements. Part of the clones is not present; checked against another copy, under half of the missing clones reflect an unresolved V gene, and the others are unexplained. Clone size and V and J calls were adopted from that table, with D and trimming inferred from the DNA. The sample profile shows 26,000 or so clones; over 60% of them were found once. In total, the top ten clones hold 10% of the sample.

Broader findings and caveats from the paper: Pre-pandemic and post-infection samples were not both contributed by any donor, so tracing of the source of pre-existing responses was limited. Crossreactive clones showed significantly weaker SARS-CoV-2-driven expansion than monoreactive clones, consistent with antigenic imprinting. Small numbers of patients and of tested TCRs limited the study. Because the crossreactivity analysis focused on spike protein, crossreactivity against other viral proteins was not assessed. In roughly two thirds of donors, memory CD4+ clonotypes turned up that crossrecognized SARS-CoV-2 and at least one common cold coronavirus spike.

V and J lose 6 bases and 4 bases, and a span of 12 bases separates them. The CDR3, from cysteine to phenylalanine, totals 13 residues. Only the CDR3 portion is preserved as DNA: 39 bases, with reading frame beginning at the first base. The sequence was collected from a human donor in good health. What was sequenced was CD4+ T cells from PBMCs, cultured in vitro. The chain uses TRBV12-3 or TRBV12-4 and TRBJ1-2; the D gene is perhaps TRBD1, on 6 matching bases. The sequenced DNA: TGTGCCAGCAGCCCAGGGGCGGGCTATGGCTACACCTTC. It encodes CASSPGAGYGYTF.